This T cell receptor beta chain was sequenced in a study of T cell changes during pregnancy in multiple sclerosis. TCRdb keeps only in-frame clones here, not all; method: immunoSEQ multiplex PCR. The data hold around 57,000 clones, with 91% observed a single time. This receptor was taken from a female donor in good health, enrolled as a control in a pregnancy study. This material consisted of peripheral blood, taken in the third trimester of pregnancy.

CDR3 sequence reads: CASSLLAGGLTDTQYF. CDR3 nucleotide sequence: TGTGCCAGCAGCTTGCTAGCGGGGGGCCTGACAGATACGCAGTATTTT. The chain links TRBV7-6 to TRBJ2-3; 11 nucleotides line up with TRBD2. The CDR3 length is 16 residues. J lost 3 bases, V lost 3 bases, and 5 bases had no gene match. In germline, CDR1 is SGHVS, CDR2 FNYEAQ.